This entry lists 30 T cell receptor beta chains sequenced from one sample in a study of post-analysis software for immune sequencing data. Antigens of these TCRs are unknown. TCR beta libraries were prepared from cDNA with unique molecular identifiers. TCRdb used MiXCR to reprocess the PCR reads, holding one entry per CDR3 protein. Seen here are around 400,000 distinct CDR3 sequences, roughly 38% observed once, and the top ten hold around an eighth. Study-wide findings and caveats: TRBV5-6, TRBV5-1 and TRBV20-1 were among four to six TRBV segments more frequent in patients than controls.

Sequencing was done on a sample of blood. These receptor sequences come from a girl aged 5 to 17 with multiple sclerosis.

Notes on this clonotype: The junction shows a germline mismatch at one end, possibly a read error. V gene TRBV4-1 combines with J gene TRBJ2-3; perhaps TRBD2 as D (7 bases). The CDR3 is 17 amino acids. Germline lookup yields CDR1 MGHRA and CDR2 YSYEKL. The chain's CDR3 is CASNQDSPGGTTDTQYF. CDR3 in DNA: TGCGCCAGCAACCAAGATAGTCCGGGGGGCACTACAGATACGCAGTATTTT.

As to this clonotype: Its ends do not fully match the called genes, so a read error is possible. This chain links TRBV15 with TRBJ2-1; TRBD2 aligns across 12 bases. CDR1 and CDR2 from the germline V gene are LNHNV and YYDKDF (reference sequence). The CDR3 covers 20 residues. The CDR3 reads CATSGEGGLAGALSYNEQFF. The CDR3 DNA sequence: TGTGCCACCAGCGGAGAGGGGGGACTAGCGGGCGCCCTCTCCTACAATGAGCAGTTCTTC. Full variable domain (remainder filled in from reference TRBV15 and TRBJ2-1): DAMVIQNPRYQVTQFGKPVTLSCSQTLNHNVMYWYQQKSSQAPKLLFHYYDKDFNNEADTPDNFQSRRPNTSFCFLDIRSPGLGDTAMYLCATSGEGGLAGALSYNEQFFGPGTRLTVL.

The gene calls are TRBV12-3 or TRBV12-4 and TRBJ1-1, with a possible D match to TRBD1 (5 bases). The CDR3 consists of 15 residues. Trimming took off 5 bases at V and 3 bases at J, with 16 bases between the two ends. The CDR3 region has the DNA TGTGCCAGCAGTACACGACCTAAGGGGTACACTGAAGCTTTCTTT. Translated: CASSTRPKGYTEAFF.

The chain combines TRBV6-5 with TRBJ1-2; D remains unclear. V lost 0 bases and J lost 3, with 11 bases in between. The CDR3 runs 15 residues. Germline CDR1 MNHEY, CDR2 SVGAGI. The CDR3 bases are TGTGCCAGCAGTTACTCCGGGGAAATGGACTATGGCTACACCTTC. Protein sequence: CASSYSGEMDYGYTF.

This clonotype was detected a few times. The chain employs TRBV25-1 and TRBJ2-5, with TRBD1 identical over 9 bases. CDR3 length equals 16 residues. The germline V gene has CDR1 MGHDK and CDR2 SYGVNS. V was clipped by 3 bases and J by 2 bases; unmatched bases: 7. CDR3: CASSDLGQGAQETQYF. The CDR3, as DNA: TGTGCCAGCAGTGACTTGGGACAGGGAGCGCAAGAGACCCAGTACTTC.

A note on this clonotype: The conserved closing phenylalanine or tryptophan is absent in this CDR3, likely reflecting a read error. CDR3: CASSFSGEVSTEAFL. DNA of the CDR3: TGTGCCAGCAGCTTCTCAGGGGAGGTGAGCACTGAAGCTTTCTTG. The chain is built from TRBV5-4 and TRBJ1-1, with D maybe TRBD1 (6 bases). Per germline, CDR1 SGHNT and CDR2 YYREEE (reference sequence). The CDR3 runs 15 residues. Deletions cut 2 bases from V and 4 bases from J, with 15 bases between.

The chain combines TRBV4-2 with TRBJ1-5, with 10 bases that match TRBD1. CDR3 length equals 17 residues. Germline loops: CDR1 LGHNA, CDR2 YNFKEQ. V shed 4 bases, J shed 7 bases, and the junction held 13 bases outside the gene matches. CDR3 in amino acids: CASSPSAWDRGRQPQHF. For the CDR3, the DNA is TGTGCCAGCAGCCCTTCCGCCTGGGACAGGGGTAGGCAGCCCCAGCATTTT.

This clonotype was counted only a few times. The V gene is TRBV4-1, the J gene TRBJ1-4; D not certain. With 0 bases removed from V and 2 bases from J, the gap between germline ends came to 7 bases. This CDR3 contains 15 residues. Germline V CDR1 and CDR2: MGHRA, YSYEKL. CDR3 bases: TGCGCCAGCAGCCAAGACGAATCTACTAATGAAAAACTGTTTTTT. Translation: CASSQDESTNEKLFF.

This clonotype was seen ten or more times. The rearrangement joins TRBV28 to TRBJ2-5; TRBD2 matches at 8 bases. In germline, CDR1 is MDHEN, CDR2 SYDVKM. The CDR3 is made up of 14 amino acids. The V gene end was trimmed by 7 bases and the J gene end by 4 bases; junction bases not matched to a gene: 8. This CDR3 is CASIPGGAAETQYF. In DNA, the CDR3 is TGTGCCAGCATACCGGGGGGGGCCGCAGAGACCCAGTACTTC.

V gene TRBV18 combines with J gene TRBJ2-7, with D possibly being TRBD1 or TRBD2 (5 bases each). The CDR3 sequence is 14 residues long. V was clipped by 4 bases and J by 1 base, with 11 bases between them. Germline CDR1 and CDR2: KGHSH and LQKENI. CDR3 bases: TGTGCCAGCTCACGGGACGGGAAGTCCTACGAGCAGTACTTC. This codes for CASSRDGKSYEQYF.

In its sample, this clonotype was seen a few times. The CDR3 DNA sequence: TGTGCCAGCAGCAGCCGGGGTTCGGGCGAGCAGTACTTC. It encodes CASSSRGSGEQYF. The chain couples TRBV28 to TRBJ2-5, with a weak D call TRBD2 (5 bases). The J call may not be correct, given that the DNA end is closer to TRBJ2-7. The CDR3 covers 13 residues. Germline lookup yields CDR1 MDHEN and CDR2 SYDVKM.

The genes are TRBV7-9 and TRBJ2-5; 8 bases are shared with TRBD1. Germline V gives CDR1 SEHNR, CDR2 FQNEAQ (reference sequence). J gave up 0 bases and V 1 base, and 1 base lay outside the gene matches. The CDR3 is 15 amino acids. The CDR3 DNA reads as TGTGCCAGCAGCTTAGGGGACAGGTACCAAGAGACCCAGTACTTC. Translation: CASSLGDRYQETQYF.

A single count supports this clonotype. One end of the junction fails to match germline, which may point to a read error. The chain recombines TRBV29-1 with TRBJ2-7; possibly TRBD2 for D (6 bases). Germline lookup yields CDR1 SQVTM and CDR2 ANQGSEA. CDR3 size: 13 residues. The CDR3 loop is CSVLSGESCEQYF. CDR3 DNA sequence: TGCAGCGTTCTTTCGGGGGAGTCCTGCGAGCAGTACTTC.

The J gene is TRBJ2-7, the V gene TRBV12-3 or TRBV12-4; 7 nucleotides match TRBD1. This CDR3 has 12 amino acids. V trimming: 7 bases; J trimming: 3 bases; junction bases outside the gene matches: 3. The CDR3: CASNGDSYEQYF. CDR3 bases: TGTGCCAGCAACGGGGACAGCTACGAGCAGTACTTC.

The chain recombines TRBV9 with TRBJ1-1; 8 positions match TRBD1. Germline CDR1 is SGDLS and CDR2 is YYNGEE. The CDR3 spans 16 residues. J gave up 3 bases and V 0 bases, and 7 bases lay outside the gene matches. In DNA form, the CDR3 reads TGTGCCAGCAGCGTAGGGGCAGGGGGCGGCCACACTGAAGCTTTCTTT. It translates to CASSVGAGGGHTEAFF.

This clonotype was seen a few times. The rearrangement joins TRBV20-1 to TRBJ2-1; 12 bases map to TRBD2. V was pared by 2 bases and J by 7 bases, with 3 bases of the junction left unmatched. This CDR3 spans 14 amino acids. Germline V gene sequence: CDR1 DFQATT, CDR2 SNEGSKA (reference sequence). The CDR3 is CSARLAGGLNEQFF. In DNA, the CDR3 is TGCAGTGCTAGACTAGCGGGGGGGCTAAATGAGCAGTTCTTC.

CDR3 amino acids: CASSQDWKTSGARPNEQFF. For the CDR3, the DNA is TGCGCCAGCAGCCAAGATTGGAAGACTAGCGGGGCCCGCCCTAATGAGCAGTTCTTC. This chain uses TRBV4-1 with TRBJ2-1, with TRBD2 matching over 11 bases. Germline V gives CDR1 MGHRA, CDR2 YSYEKL. V lost 0 bases and J lost 7; bases outside the gene matches: 14. This CDR3 is built from 19 residues.

The V call is TRBV5-1, the J call TRBJ1-2; 8 bases line up with TRBD1. The germline CDR1 and CDR2 sequences are SGHRS and YFSETQ. CDR3 length: 15 residues. V shed 4 bases and J 8 bases; nucleotides not matched to a gene: 13. For the CDR3, the DNA is TGCGCCAGCAGCCCCACCGATGGACAGGGAGTCGGCTACACCTTC. This codes for CASSPTDGQGVGYTF.

V is TRBV5-4 and J is TRBJ2-3; D might be TRBD2 (5 bases). The ends were cut back, 0 bases at V and 2 bases at J, with 10 bases in the middle. Looked up from germline, CDR1 is SGHNT and CDR2 is YYREEE (reference sequence). The CDR3 runs to 15 residues. The CDR3 here is CASSLVAGFTDTQYF. The DNA of the CDR3 is TGTGCCAGCAGCTTGGTCGCGGGTTTCACAGATACGCAGTATTTT.

This clonotype was counted between two and nine times. The V call is TRBV4-2, the J call TRBJ2-4; tentatively, D is TRBD2 (6 bases). The CDR3 length is 14 residues. CDR1 is LGHNA, CDR2 YNFKEQ, per germline. V shed 1 base and J shed 7 bases, with 11 bases lying between them. CDR3 sequence (DNA): TGTGCCAGCAGCCAAGCGGGGGTGGGGAACATTCAGTACTTC. It codes for CASSQAGVGNIQYF.

This clonotype was counted only a few times. The CDR3 DNA is TGCAGCGTTGAAGATCTTCCGTCCCAGGACTATGGCTACACCTTC. Protein: CSVEDLPSQDYGYTF. The rearrangement joins TRBV29-1 to TRBJ1-2, with no clear D. The V end was cut by 0 bases, the J end by 3 bases, with 14 bases between. This CDR3 has 15 residues. The germline gives CDR1 SQVTM, CDR2 ANQGSEA.

This clonotype was detected a few times. One end of the junction is discordant with germline, which a read error may explain. V and J are TRBV29-1 and TRBJ1-1; no definite D call. The CDR3 extends over 12 amino acids. CDR1 and CDR2 from the germline V gene are SQVTM and ANQGSEA. CDR3 coding DNA: TGCAGCGTCGAAGATGGAGGGCCTGAAGCTTTCTTT. Translated: CSVEDGGPEAFF.

This clonotype was detected only a few times. The rearrangement links TRBV7-9 to TRBJ2-1; no clear D gene. The CDR3 totals 15 residues. Germline V gives CDR1 SEHNR, CDR2 FQNEAQ (reference sequence). V lost 5 bases and J 4 bases, leaving 15 bases between the germline ends. CDR3 region: CASSPSLITYNEQFF. The CDR3 coding sequence is TGTGCCAGCAGCCCCAGCCTAATTACTTACAATGAGCAGTTCTTC.

The V and J genes are TRBV20-1 and TRBJ1-2; 10 positions match TRBD1. The CDR3 length is 13 residues. Germline CDR1 is DFQATT and CDR2 is SNEGSKA (reference sequence). V was clipped by 1 base and J by 8 bases; unmatched bases: 4. CDR3 in amino acids: CSARARDRGGYTF. The CDR3 coding sequence is TGCAGTGCTAGAGCCCGGGACAGGGGCGGCTACACCTTC.

This clonotype appeared a few times. The chain recombines TRBV29-1 with TRBJ2-1; no firm D call. Germline CDR1 is SQVTM and CDR2 is ANQGSEA. V lost 2 bases to trimming and J lost 6 bases, with 8 bases between them. The CDR3 length is 12 residues. The CDR3 region is CSVERIGNEQFF. The DNA of the CDR3 is TGCAGCGTTGAAAGGATCGGCAATGAGCAGTTCTTC.

J is TRBJ1-1 and V is TRBV5-6, with TRBD1 as a possible D gene (6 bases). Trimming stripped 4 bases from V and 10 bases from J, with 23 bases between. Germline CDR1 SGHDT, CDR2 YYEEEE. This CDR3 region has 15 residues. The CDR3 DNA follows: TGTGCCAGCAGCGGGGTCCGGGACACCCCCTGGGGAGCTTTCTTT. Its translation: CASSGVRDTPWGAFF. Based on the CDR3 plus reference TRBV5-6 and TRBJ1-1, the full variable domain is DAGVTQSPTHLIKTRGQQVTLRCSPKSGHDTVSWYQQALGQGPQFIFQYYEEEERQRGNFPDRFSGHQFPNYSSELNVNALLLGDSALYLCASSGVRDTPWGAFFGQGTRLTVV.

This clonotype was counted a few times. The gene calls are TRBV6-2 or TRBV6-3 and TRBJ1-1; D remains ambiguous. Per germline, CDR1 MNHEY and CDR2 SVGEGT. V lost 6 bases, J lost 1 base, and 12 bases lay in between. This CDR3 comprises 14 residues. CDR3 sequence: CASRKGEGNTEAFF. The CDR3 coding sequence is TGTGCCAGCAGAAAGGGTGAGGGGAACACTGAAGCTTTCTTT.

The gene calls are TRBV6-1 and TRBJ2-7; tentative D call: TRBD1 (6 bases). Germline CDR1 reads MNHNS; CDR2 reads SASEGT. The CDR3 length is 14 residues. V lost 2 bases and J lost 2, with 10 bases in between. CDR3 nucleotides: TGTGCCAGCAGTGAATGGCAGGGGCCCTACGAGCAGTACTTC. This translates into CASSEWQGPYEQYF.

The V call is TRBV20-1, the J call TRBJ1-4, with D possibly being TRBD1 (6 bases). Germline values: CDR1 DFQATT, CDR2 SNEGSKA (reference sequence). This CDR3 has 14 amino acids. Trimming removed 3 bases from V and 4 bases from J, with 12 bases in between. CDR3 sequence (DNA): TGCAGTGCTAGCAGGGGAGGGAGTAATGAAAAACTGTTTTTT. Protein product: CSASRGGSNEKLFF.

Only a few counts were recorded for this clonotype. V is TRBV29-1 and J is TRBJ2-7; D might be TRBD1 (5 bases). The CDR3 runs to 12 residues. The germline CDR1 and CDR2 sequences are SQVTM and ANQGSEA. The V end was cut by 4 bases, the J end by 9 bases, with 16 bases between. This CDR3 reads CSVALPEQGQYF. CDR3 coding DNA: TGCAGCGTTGCCCTCCCAGAGCAGGGGCAGTACTTC.